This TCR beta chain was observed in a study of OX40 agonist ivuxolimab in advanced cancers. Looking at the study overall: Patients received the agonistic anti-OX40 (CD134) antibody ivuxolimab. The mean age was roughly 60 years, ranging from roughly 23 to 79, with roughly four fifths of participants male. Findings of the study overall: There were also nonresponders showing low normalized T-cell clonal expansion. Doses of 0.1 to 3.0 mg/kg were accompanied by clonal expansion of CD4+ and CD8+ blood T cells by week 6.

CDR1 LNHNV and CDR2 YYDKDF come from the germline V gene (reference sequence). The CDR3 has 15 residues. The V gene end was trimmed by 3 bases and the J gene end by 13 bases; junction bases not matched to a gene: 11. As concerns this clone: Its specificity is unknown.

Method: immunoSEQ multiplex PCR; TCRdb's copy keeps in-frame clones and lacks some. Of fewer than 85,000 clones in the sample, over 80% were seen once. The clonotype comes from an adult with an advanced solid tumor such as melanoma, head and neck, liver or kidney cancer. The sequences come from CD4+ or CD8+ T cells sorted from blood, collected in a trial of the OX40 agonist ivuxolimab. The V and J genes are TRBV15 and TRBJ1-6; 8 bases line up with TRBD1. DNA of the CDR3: TGTGCCACCAGCAGTGGGAGGGCCCGGGACAGGCCCCTCCACTTT. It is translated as CATSSGRARDRPLHF.